Listed below are T cell receptor beta chains from one sample, sequenced in a study of blood T cell repertoires in COVID-19. Sequencing was performed with immunoSEQ multiplex PCR; in TCRdb, only in-frame clones are kept and a portion is missing. There are about 110,000 clones in the sample; around four fifths occur only once, and about 4% lies in the top ten. Material: peripheral blood. The receptors were sampled from an older woman with acute or convalescent COVID-19. CDR3s include the opening cysteine and the closing phenylalanine or tryptophan. Fields, in order: D gene, J gene, V gene, clone size, CDR3 DNA, CDR3 protein. D genes are given only for firm matches. Size tells how often a clone was seen (once, few, many) or the class of an expanded clone, and some rows leave it out.

D gene: TRBD2
J gene: TRBJ2-2
V gene: TRBV19
clone size: NA
CDR3 DNA: TGTGCCAGTAGTATAATGGCGGGGGGTAACACCGGGGAGCTGTTTTTT
CDR3 protein: CASSIMAGGNTGELFF

D gene: NA
J gene: TRBJ1-1
V gene: TRBV7-6
clone size: NA
CDR3 DNA: TGTGCCAGCAGCAAACCTCCAGAGAACACTGAAGCTTTCTTT
CDR3 protein: CASSKPPENTEAFF

D gene: TRBD1
J gene: TRBJ1-6
V gene: TRBV3-1/TRBV3-2
clone size: NA
CDR3 DNA: TGTGCCAGCAGCCAAGGAGGACAGGGAGTCACTCCCCTCCACTTT
CDR3 protein: CASSQGGQGVTPLHF

D gene: TRBD1
J gene: TRBJ1-2
V gene: TRBV7-9
clone size: NA
CDR3 DNA: TGTGCCAGCAGCGCAGGGTGGACAGGCTATGGCTACACCTTC
CDR3 protein: CASSAGWTGYGYTF

D gene: TRBD1
J gene: TRBJ2-3
V gene: TRBV5-1
clone size: NA
CDR3 DNA: TGCGCCAGCAGCTTCCAGGGGGGCACAGATACGCAGTATTTT
CDR3 protein: CASSFQGGTDTQYF

D gene: TRBD1
J gene: TRBJ1-1
V gene: TRBV7-3
clone size: NA
CDR3 DNA: TGTGCCAGCAGCCTACAGGGGATTCCGAACACTGAAGCTTTCTTT
CDR3 protein: CASSLQGIPNTEAFF

D gene: NA
J gene: TRBJ1-1
V gene: TRBV10-3
clone size: few
CDR3 DNA: TGTGCCATCAGACGAACAGGTGATTTAACTGAAGCTTTCTTT
CDR3 protein: CAIRRTGDLTEAFF

D gene: TRBD1
J gene: TRBJ1-2
V gene: TRBV28
clone size: few
CDR3 DNA: TGTGCCAGCAGTAAGCCGGGACAGCAAGTCTATGGCTACACCTTC
CDR3 protein: CASSKPGQQVYGYTF

D gene: NA
J gene: TRBJ2-3
V gene: TRBV19
clone size: NA
CDR3 DNA: TGTGCCAGTAGTATAACCCCCGGAGTCGGCACAGATACGCAGTATTTT
CDR3 protein: CASSITPGVGTDTQYF

D gene: NA
J gene: TRBJ1-1
V gene: TRBV7-3
clone size: NA
CDR3 DNA: TGTGCCAGCAGCTTAACCGGGAACACTGAAGCTTTCTTT
CDR3 protein: CASSLTGNTEAFF

D gene: TRBD1
J gene: TRBJ2-3
V gene: TRBV6-5
clone size: NA
CDR3 DNA: TGTGCCAGCAGTTCCAATGGACAGGGGGCCACAGATACGCAGTATTTT
CDR3 protein: CASSSNGQGATDTQYF

D gene: NA
J gene: TRBJ2-3
V gene: TRBV18
clone size: once
CDR3 DNA: TGTGCCAGCTCATCTATGACTAGAGCGGTGGAGGATACGCAGTATTTT
CDR3 protein: CASSSMTRAVEDTQYF

D gene: NA
J gene: TRBJ1-1
V gene: TRBV2
clone size: NA
CDR3 DNA: TGTGCCAGCAGTTACAGGGAGAACACTGAAGCTTTCTTT
CDR3 protein: CASSYRENTEAFF

D gene: NA
J gene: TRBJ2-1
V gene: TRBV4-1
clone size: NA
CDR3 DNA: TGCGCCAGCAGCCAAGGTCAAGGGGCTGGCTCCTACAATGAGCAGTTCTTC
CDR3 protein: CASSQGQGAGSYNEQFF

D gene: NA
J gene: TRBJ2-1
V gene: TRBV6-5
clone size: NA
CDR3 DNA: TGTGCCAGCAGTTACGGCCGCAATGAGCAGTTCTTC
CDR3 protein: CASSYGRNEQFF

D gene: NA
J gene: TRBJ1-1
V gene: TRBV30
clone size: NA
CDR3 DNA: TGTGCTGCAAGCCGGGGAAACACTGAAGCTTTCTTT
CDR3 protein: CAASRGNTEAFF

D gene: NA
J gene: TRBJ1-4
V gene: TRBV28
clone size: NA
CDR3 DNA: TGTGCCAGCAGTTTGTCAGGGGTATTTGAGGAAAAACTGTTTTTT
CDR3 protein: CASSLSGVFEEKLFF

D gene: TRBD1
J gene: TRBJ1-6
V gene: TRBV28
clone size: NA
CDR3 DNA: TGTGCCAGCAGTTCCCAACAGGGGCCGAATTCACCCCTCCACTTT
CDR3 protein: CASSSQQGPNSPLHF

D gene: NA
J gene: TRBJ1-6
V gene: TRBV14
clone size: NA
CDR3 DNA: TGTGCCAGCAGCCAGCTAACCTTGTCCTATAATTCACCCCTCCACTTT
CDR3 protein: CASSQLTLSYNSPLHF

D gene: TRBD1
J gene: TRBJ1-2
V gene: TRBV2
clone size: NA
CDR3 DNA: TGTGCCAGCAGCCGACAGGGGCCTAACTATGGCTACACCTTC
CDR3 protein: CASSRQGPNYGYTF

D gene: NA
J gene: TRBJ1-2
V gene: TRBV28
clone size: NA
CDR3 DNA: TGTGCCAGCAGTCCACAGGCCAATGGCTACACCTTC
CDR3 protein: CASSPQANGYTF

D gene: NA
J gene: TRBJ2-3
V gene: TRBV20-1
clone size: NA
CDR3 DNA: TGCAGTGCCAGCCCGAGGGATACGCAGTATTTT
CDR3 protein: CSASPRDTQYF

D gene: NA
J gene: TRBJ1-4
V gene: TRBV18
clone size: NA
CDR3 DNA: TGTGCCAGCTCACGGGGCACTAATGAAAAACTGTTTTTT
CDR3 protein: CASSRGTNEKLFF

D gene: NA
J gene: TRBJ2-3
V gene: TRBV28
clone size: NA
CDR3 DNA: TGTGCCAGCAGATTAGCGGTGGGGCGCACAGATACGCAGTATTTT
CDR3 protein: CASRLAVGRTDTQYF

D gene: TRBD1
J gene: TRBJ1-2
V gene: TRBV5-6
clone size: NA
CDR3 DNA: TGTGCCAGCAGCTCTCTGACAGGGGAGGGGAGGGGACGTGGCTACACCTTC
CDR3 protein: CASSSLTGEGRGRGYTF

D gene: NA
J gene: TRBJ1-1
V gene: TRBV4-2
clone size: NA
CDR3 DNA: TGTGCCAGCAGCCAAGATTCTAAGGACAGCTCAGCTTTCTTT
CDR3 protein: CASSQDSKDSSAFF

D gene: TRBD1
J gene: TRBJ1-5
V gene: TRBV30
clone size: NA
CDR3 DNA: TGTGCCTGGAGTAGGGACAGGCCCCCTCAGCCCCAGCATTTT
CDR3 protein: CAWSRDRPPQPQHF

D gene: TRBD2
J gene: TRBJ2-7
V gene: TRBV5-1
clone size: NA
CDR3 DNA: TGCGCCAGCAGCTTCGGACTAGCGATCTCCTACGAGCAGTACTTC
CDR3 protein: CASSFGLAISYEQYF

D gene: TRBD1
J gene: TRBJ1-4
V gene: TRBV4-2
clone size: NA
CDR3 DNA: TGTGCCAGCAGCCAAGATCTGGGACAGGGGAATGAAAAACTGTTTTTT
CDR3 protein: CASSQDLGQGNEKLFF

D gene: TRBD2
J gene: TRBJ2-2
V gene: TRBV7-3
clone size: NA
CDR3 DNA: TGTGCCAGCAGCCCCTCCGGGGGAGGGACGAGAACCGGGGAGCTGTTTTTT
CDR3 protein: CASSPSGGGTRTGELFF

D gene: NA
J gene: TRBJ1-6
V gene: TRBV7-9
clone size: NA
CDR3 DNA: TGTGCCAGCAGCTTAGACTCCCTTAATTCACCCCTCCACTTT
CDR3 protein: CASSLDSLNSPLHF

D gene: TRBD2
J gene: TRBJ2-2
V gene: TRBV5-1
clone size: NA
CDR3 DNA: TGCGCCAGCAGCTTGGGGCAGCGGGAGTGGCGGAGGGAGCTGTTTTTT
CDR3 protein: CASSLGQREWRRELFF

D gene: TRBD2
J gene: TRBJ2-3
V gene: TRBV25-1
clone size: few
CDR3 DNA: TGTGCCAGCAGTGAAATAGGACTAGCGGGGGTAGATACGCAGTATTTT
CDR3 protein: CASSEIGLAGVDTQYF

D gene: TRBD1
J gene: TRBJ2-3
V gene: TRBV6-2/TRBV6-3
clone size: NA
CDR3 DNA: TGTGCCAGCAGTTACTCGGTGGACAGGGGGACAGATACGCAGTATTTT
CDR3 protein: CASSYSVDRGTDTQYF

D gene: TRBD1
J gene: TRBJ2-1
V gene: TRBV30
clone size: NA
CDR3 DNA: TGTGCCTGGACAGGGAGACAGGGGGCCTACAATGAGCAGTTCTTC
CDR3 protein: CAWTGRQGAYNEQFF

D gene: TRBD1
J gene: TRBJ2-1
V gene: TRBV5-5
clone size: few
CDR3 DNA: TGTGCCAGCAGCGGAGCCGGGACAGGGGGCTACAATGAGCAGTTCTTC
CDR3 protein: CASSGAGTGGYNEQFF

D gene: TRBD2
J gene: TRBJ2-1
V gene: TRBV6-4
clone size: NA
CDR3 DNA: TGTGCCAGCAGTGAAGGTAGCGGGGGGTCCAATGAGCAGTTCTTC
CDR3 protein: CASSEGSGGSNEQFF

D gene: TRBD1
J gene: TRBJ2-1
V gene: TRBV24-1
clone size: NA
CDR3 DNA: TGTGCCACCAGGCCGACAGGGGGCGTCGATGAGCAGTTCTTC
CDR3 protein: CATRPTGGVDEQFF

D gene: NA
J gene: TRBJ1-5
V gene: TRBV28
clone size: once
CDR3 DNA: TGTGCCAGTACTAGTGGCGCGGTTCCCCAGCATTTT
CDR3 protein: CASTSGAVPQHF

D gene: TRBD1
J gene: TRBJ1-4
V gene: TRBV7-3
clone size: NA
CDR3 DNA: TGTGCCAGCAGCTTACAGCAGGGGGCCTCTAATGAAAAACTGTTTTTT
CDR3 protein: CASSLQQGASNEKLFF

D gene: TRBD2
J gene: TRBJ2-2
V gene: TRBV2
clone size: once
CDR3 DNA: TGTGCCAGCAGGAAGCGGGAGGACACCGGGGAGCTGTTTTTT
CDR3 protein: CASRKREDTGELFF

D gene: TRBD2
J gene: TRBJ2-7
V gene: TRBV6-5
clone size: once
CDR3 DNA: TGTGCCAGCAGTACCTCCCCGGGACTAGCTATCTTC
CDR3 protein: CASSTSPGLAIF

D gene: NA
J gene: TRBJ2-7
V gene: TRBV6-5
clone size: NA
CDR3 DNA: TGTGCCTCGTCGCGGGGGCCAGTCTACGAGCAGTACTTC
CDR3 protein: CASSRGPVYEQYF

D gene: TRBD1
J gene: TRBJ1-2
V gene: TRBV24-1
clone size: once
CDR3 DNA: TGTGCCACCAGTGATCCTGGACAGGGGTATGGCTACACCTTC
CDR3 protein: CATSDPGQGYGYTF

D gene: TRBD1
J gene: TRBJ2-2
V gene: TRBV7-7
clone size: NA
CDR3 DNA: TGTGCTAGCAGCCCGGGACAGGGGGCGCGAGAGCTGTTTTTT
CDR3 protein: CASSPGQGARELFF

D gene: TRBD1
J gene: TRBJ1-1
V gene: TRBV20-1
clone size: few
CDR3 DNA: TGCAGGCCCCAGGGGGCAACTGAAGCTTTCTTT
CDR3 protein: CRPQGATEAFF